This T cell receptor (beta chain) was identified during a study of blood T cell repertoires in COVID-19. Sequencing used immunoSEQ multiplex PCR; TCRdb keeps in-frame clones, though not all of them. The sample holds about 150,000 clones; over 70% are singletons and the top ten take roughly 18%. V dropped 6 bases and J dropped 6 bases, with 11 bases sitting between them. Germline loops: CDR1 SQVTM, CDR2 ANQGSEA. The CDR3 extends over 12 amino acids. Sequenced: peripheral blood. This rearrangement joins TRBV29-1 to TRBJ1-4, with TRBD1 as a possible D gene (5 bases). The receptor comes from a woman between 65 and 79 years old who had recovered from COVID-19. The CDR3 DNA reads TGCAGCGTGCAGGGTTCGGATGAAAAACTGTTTTTT. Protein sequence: CSVQGSDEKLFF.